The rows below give T cell receptor beta chains drawn from one sample of a study of patients and donors after allogeneic stem cell transplantation. In TCRdb, the RT-PCR reads were re-called with MiXCR into one record per CDR3 protein. The sample lists about a million distinct CDR3 sequences, approximately 18% occurring once. Source material: blood, either unsorted or a sorted T cell fraction (not recorded which). The receptors were gathered from a human donor who was either an allogeneic HSCT recipient or a stem cell or donor lymphocyte infusion donor (not recorded which). It is not recorded whose cells these are; they may come from a transplant donor. Each CDR3 is given with its conserved first and last residue. A D gene is named only where the DNA matches it firmly. Where a row states a size, it is once, few, many or the class of an expanded clone; other rows omit it.

TRBJ2-1 TRBV19 TRBD2 few TGTGCCAGTAGTTTTATAGCGGGAGGTCCCTACAATGAGCAGTTCTTC CASSFIAGGPYNEQFF
TRBJ2-4 TRBV9 TRBD1 . TGTGCCAGCTCCTCGGGACAGGGGACCTCGGAACTAGCCAAAAACATTCAGTACTTC CASSSGQGTSELAKNIQYF
TRBJ2-7 TRBV12-3/TRBV12-4 . many TGTGCCAGCAGTGGGGGGTACGAGCAGTACTTC CASSGGYEQYF
TRBJ1-2 TRBV10-3 . few TGTGCCATCAGTGAGTCCCGGCCTGGCTACACCTTC CAISESRPGYTF
TRBJ1-2 TRBV7-9 . few TGTGCCAGCAGCTTTTCGGGGGGACACGGGGACGGCTACACCTTC CASSFSGGHGDGYTF
TRBJ1-5 TRBV11-2 . few TGTGCCAGCAGCGCCCAGTTTTCGGTGTTCCAGCATTTT CASSAQFSVFQHF
TRBJ2-5 TRBV7-6 TRBD1 . TGTGCCAGCGCGCACAGGGGGCAAGAGACCCAGTACTTC CASAHRGQETQYF
TRBJ2-1 TRBV24-1 . . TGTGCCACCAGTCTTGAGTACAATGAGCAGTTCTTC CATSLEYNEQFF
TRBJ2-7 TRBV10-3 TRBD1 . TGTGCCACGAACCCCCGACAGGGGGGCATCTACGAGCAGTACTTC CATNPRQGGIYEQYF
TRBJ2-3 TRBV13 TRBD2 . TGTGCCAGCAGCCGACCTAGCGGGGGCACAGATACGCAGTATTTT CASSRPSGGTDTQYF
TRBJ1-6 TRBV12-3/TRBV12-4 . . TGTGCCAGCAGTCCGGCGGGGATATCACCCCTCCACTTT CASSPAGISPLHF
TRBJ1-2 TRBV6-5 . few TGTGCCAGCAGTTACTTGCAGGTCCGTGGAGGCTACACCTTC CASSYLQVRGGYTF
TRBJ1-5 TRBV24-1 TRBD1 few TGTGCCACCAGTCCGGGCAGGGGGCCGAGTCAGCCCCAGCATTTT CATSPGRGPSQPQHF
TRBJ2-5 TRBV29-1 . . TGCAGCGTTGTAAGGACAGAGACCCAGTACTTC CSVVRTETQYF
TRBJ1-2 TRBV6-1 . . TGTGCCAGCACCTTAGAGGCAGATCCATTCCTAATTGGCGGCTACACCTTC CASTLEADPFLIGGYTF
TRBJ1-1 TRBV7-8 TRBD1 few TGTGCCAGCAGCTTAAGGGGGGTCTACAGGGGGCGGGACACTGAAGCTTTCTTT CASSLRGVYRGRDTEAFF
TRBJ2-2 TRBV5-1 TRBD2 . TGCGCCAGCAGCTTCCGAGGGGAGGGGAACACCGGGGAGCTGTTTTTT CASSFRGEGNTGELFF
TRBJ1-2 TRBV14 . . TGTGCCAGCAGCCAAGAAGTAGTATCGCTCTATGGCTACACCTTC CASSQEVVSLYGYTF
TRBJ2-1 TRBV30 . . TGTGCCTGGAACAACGTTGGGGATGAGCAGTTCTTC CAWNNVGDEQFF
TRBJ2-1 TRBV13 TRBD2 . TGTGCCAGCAGCCATCCTAGCGGGAGCTCGGAGGAGCAGTTCTTC CASSHPSGSSEEQFF
TRBJ2-1 TRBV5-1 TRBD2 . TGCGCCAGCAGGAGCGGGAGCACGAATGAGCAGTTCTTC CASRSGSTNEQFF
TRBJ2-7 TRBV4-2 . . TGTGCCAGCAGCCAGATTGAGACAGCTACCCCCTACGAGCAGTACTTC CASSQIETATPYEQYF
TRBJ1-3 TRBV4-1 . few TGCGCCAGCAGCCAAGATCGTGGGGGTTCGGGGTCTGGAAACACCATATATTTT CASSQDRGGSGSGNTIYF
TRBJ1-1 TRBV5-1 . . TGCGCCAGCAAACCTGGGGGCGAGGGCACTGAAGCTTTCTTT CASKPGGEGTEAFF
TRBJ2-5 TRBV28 . many TGTGCCAGCAGTTTATGGACGGACGTTGATCAAGAGACCCAGTACTTC CASSLWTDVDQETQYF
TRBJ1-5 TRBV7-2 . few TGTGCCAGCAGCCCCTGGGAGTGGGGGGGTAGTCAGCCCCAGCATTTT CASSPWEWGGSQPQHF
TRBJ2-7 TRBV4-2 TRBD2 . TGTGCCAGCGGGAGCGGGATTTCGTACGAGCAGTACTTC CASGSGISYEQYF
TRBJ2-1 TRBV5-1 TRBD1 few TGCGCCAGCAGCTTGGGTTCGACAGGGTACGAGCAGTTCTTC CASSLGSTGYEQFF
TRBJ1-1 TRBV20-1 . . TGCAGTGCTAGTCCCCGAGGGACATTTATGAACACTGAAGCTTTCTTT CSASPRGTFMNTEAFF
TRBJ1-1 TRBV10-3 . few TGTGCCATCAGGAAGTCAACCCGAGGTGGGGACACTGAAGCTTTCTTT CAIRKSTRGGDTEAFF
TRBJ1-1 TRBV9 . once TGTGCCAGCAGCGAACAGGGTGAAAGCTCTGAAGCTTTCTTT CASSEQGESSEAFF